Listed below are T cell receptor beta chains from one sample, sequenced in a study of cytomegalovirus exposure and HLA in healthy donors. Data came from immunoSEQ multiplex PCR; TCRdb stores just in-frame clones and leaves some out. Of about 180,000 clones listed, approximately 84% are singletons. Sequencing was performed on PBMCs. The receptors here all came from a girl aged 10 to 17 in good health and CMV-seropositive. CDR3s include the opening cysteine and the closing phenylalanine or tryptophan. A D gene is named only where the DNA matches it firmly. The size of a clone is reported for some rows only, either as once, few or many, or as a class for expanded clones.

len	v_gene	j_gene	d_gene	abundance	CDR3aa	CDR3nt
13	TRBV25-1	TRBJ2-7	TRBD1	few	CASSLTGSSEQYF	TGTGCCAGCAGCCTGACAGGGAGTAGCGAGCAGTACTTC
18	TRBV19	TRBJ1-5	TRBD1	NA	CASSILPLDREDNQPQHF	TGTGCCAGTAGTATCCTACCTCTGGACAGGGAGGACAATCAGCCCCAGCATTTT
14	TRBV4-2	TRBJ2-5	NA	NA	CASSQLAKRETQYF	TGTGCCAGCAGCCAACTAGCGAAACGAGAGACCCAGTACTTC
12	TRBV29-1	TRBJ2-3	NA	NA	CSVGAGTDTQYF	TGCAGCGTTGGTGCGGGGACAGATACGCAGTATTTT
14	TRBV13	TRBJ1-1	NA	NA	CASSLGRRDTEAFF	TGTGCCAGCAGCTTAGGCCGCAGGGACACTGAAGCTTTCTTT
15	TRBV7-3	TRBJ1-1	TRBD1	NA	CASSPTGGENTEAFF	TGTGCCAGCAGCCCAACAGGGGGCGAGAACACTGAAGCTTTCTTT
14	TRBV30	TRBJ1-6	NA	NA	CAWSVGREESPLHF	TGTGCCTGGAGTGTGGGCAGGGAGGAATCACCCCTCCACTTT
13	TRBV29-1	TRBJ1-5	NA	NA	CSVETEINQPQHF	TGCAGCGTTGAAACAGAGATTAATCAGCCCCAGCATTTT
15	TRBV29-1	TRBJ1-1	NA	NA	CSVGDRGRTNTEAFF	TGCAGCGTTGGTGATCGGGGGAGAACGAACACTGAAGCTTTCTTT
16	TRBV6-6	TRBJ2-7	NA	NA	CASTPTARDNSYEQYF	TGTGCCAGCACCCCAACGGCCCGAGACAACTCCTACGAGCAGTACTTC
15	TRBV19	TRBJ2-1	TRBD2	NA	CASSWGEGLTNEQFF	TGTGCCAGTAGTTGGGGGGAGGGTCTCACCAATGAGCAGTTCTTC
16	TRBV9	TRBJ1-1	NA	once	CASSVGGGYEDTEAFF	TGTGCCAGCAGCGTAGGTGGGGGCTATGAGGACACTGAAGCTTTCTTT
14	TRBV19	TRBJ1-2	NA	NA	CASTVGRTRYGYTF	TGTGCCAGCACGGTGGGGCGAACGAGGTATGGCTACACCTTC
14	TRBV25-1	TRBJ1-2	NA	NA	CASSQTGGSYGYTF	TGTGCCAGCAGTCAGACAGGCGGCAGCTATGGCTACACCTTC
19	TRBV9	TRBJ1-2	NA	NA	CASSPKDTRLMGGDYGYTF	TGTGCCAGCAGCCCTAAGGACACACGTTTAATGGGAGGGGACTATGGCTACACCTTC
14	TRBV6-1	TRBJ1-1	NA	NA	CASSEGAANTEAFF	TGTGCCAGCAGTGAAGGGGCAGCGAACACTGAAGCTTTCTTT
14	TRBV9	TRBJ2-1	TRBD1	few	CASSTGQDYNEQFF	TGTGCCAGCAGCACGGGACAGGACTACAATGAGCAGTTCTTC
12	TRBV18	TRBJ2-3	NA	NA	CASSTTSDTQYF	TGTGCCAGCTCAACAACATCAGATACGCAGTATTTT
15	TRBV2	TRBJ1-6	NA	NA	CASSEKVPGNSPLHF	TGTGCCAGCAGTGAAAAGGTCCCAGGCAATTCACCCCTCCACTTT
13	TRBV19	TRBJ1-1	TRBD1	once	CASSAKTGAEAFF	TGTGCCAGTAGTGCCAAGACAGGGGCTGAAGCTTTCTTT
16	TRBV7-2	TRBJ2-5	NA	NA	CASSLSGGGGVETQYF	TGTGCCAGCAGCTTATCAGGGGGCGGGGGGGTAGAGACCCAGTACTTC
18	TRBV19	TRBJ1-5	TRBD1	NA	CASSIIRRDRALNQPQHF	TGTGCCAGTAGTATAATTCGTCGGGACAGAGCATTGAATCAGCCCCAGCATTTT
12	TRBV30	TRBJ2-3	NA	once	CAWTLGTDTQYF	TGTGCCTGGACCCTAGGCACAGATACGCAGTATTTT
13	TRBV6-6	TRBJ1-1	NA	NA	CASSRTRNTEAFF	TGTGCCAGCAGTCGAACAAGAAACACTGAAGCTTTCTTT
14	TRBV6-5	TRBJ2-5	NA	few	CASLHRGAGETQYF	TGTGCCAGCCTACACCGGGGGGCTGGGGAGACCCAGTACTTC
12	TRBV7-9	TRBJ2-2	NA	NA	CASSRVPGELFF	TGTGCCAGCAGCCGGGTCCCCGGGGAGCTGTTTTTT
14	TRBV5-6	TRBJ1-2	TRBD1	few	CASSFRQGSYGYTF	TGTGCCAGCAGCTTCCGACAGGGGTCGTATGGCTACACCTTC
12	TRBV27	TRBJ1-2	NA	NA	CASSDRRYGYTF	TGTGCCAGCAGCGACAGGAGGTATGGCTACACCTTC
15	TRBV9	TRBJ2-3	TRBD2	NA	CASSASGVRSDTQYF	TGTGCCAGCAGCGCAAGCGGGGTCCGTTCAGATACGCAGTATTTT
15	TRBV2	TRBJ2-2	NA	NA	CASSPTQGNTGELFF	TGTGCCAGCAGTCCTACCCAGGGAAACACCGGGGAGCTGTTTTTT
11	TRBV6-6	TRBJ1-1	NA	NA	CASSGTPEAFF	TGTGCCAGCAGTGGGACTCCTGAAGCTTTCTTT
11	TRBV7-9	TRBJ2-7	NA	NA	CASSEGYEQYF	TGTGCCAGCAGCGAGGGCTACGAGCAGTACTTC
15	TRBV9	TRBJ2-1	NA	few	CASSVGGGRLGEQFF	TGTGCCAGCAGCGTAGGTGGGGGCCGGCTCGGTGAGCAGTTCTTC
13	TRBV18	TRBJ1-1	TRBD1	NA	CASSPTGGTEAFF	TGTGCCAGCTCACCCACAGGGGGAACTGAAGCTTTCTTT
18	TRBV9	TRBJ2-5	TRBD2	NA	CASSVDLGGLAGQETQYF	TGTGCCAGCAGCGTAGACCTCGGTGGGCTAGCGGGGCAAGAGACCCAGTACTTC
15	TRBV4-2	TRBJ2-7	NA	NA	CASSQDGVSSYEQYF	TGTGCCAGCAGCCAAGACGGTGTGAGCTCCTACGAGCAGTACTTC
15	TRBV5-1	TRBJ2-4	TRBD1	NA	CASSSGGVSKNIQYF	TGCGCCAGCAGCTCAGGGGGCGTTTCCAAAAACATTCAGTACTTC
15	TRBV6-4	TRBJ2-1	TRBD2	NA	CASSEGLAGNNEQFF	TGTGCCAGCAGTGAAGGACTAGCGGGAAACAATGAGCAGTTCTTC
14	TRBV10-2	TRBJ1-2	TRBD1	NA	CASRSDRATGGYTF	TGCGCCAGCAGGTCGGACAGGGCCACGGGGGGCTACACCTTC
15	TRBV2	TRBJ2-5	NA	NA	CASSEMGGAAETQYF	TGTGCCAGCAGTGAAATGGGGGGGGCCGCGGAGACCCAGTACTTC
15	TRBV27	TRBJ1-2	NA	NA	CASSSVRQKGDGYTF	TGTGCCAGCAGTTCCGTAAGACAGAAGGGGGATGGCTACACCTTC
14	TRBV7-9	TRBJ1-2	NA	NA	CASSPPAGAYGYTF	TGTGCCAGCAGCCCTCCGGCAGGGGCCTATGGCTACACCTTC
15	TRBV5-6	TRBJ2-7	NA	once	CASSLVLGGAYEQYF	TGTGCCAGCAGCTTGGTTCTTGGCGGAGCCTACGAGCAGTACTTC
14	TRBV2	TRBJ1-2	TRBD1	NA	CASYSGTDNYGYTF	TGTGCCAGCTACTCTGGGACAGACAACTATGGCTACACCTTC
15	TRBV18	TRBJ2-4	NA	NA	CASSPLEAAKNIQYF	TGTGCCAGCTCACCATTGGAAGCGGCCAAAAACATTCAGTACTTC
13	TRBV19	TRBJ1-1	NA	NA	CASGPGINTEAFF	TGTGCCAGCGGTCCCGGGATAAACACTGAAGCTTTCTTT
14	TRBV29-1	TRBJ1-3	NA	NA	CSVAPGYPGNTIYF	TGCAGCGTTGCCCCGGGATATCCTGGAAACACCATATATTTT
13	TRBV6-1	TRBJ1-1	TRBD1	NA	CARQTGEDTEAFF	TGTGCCAGACAGACAGGGGAGGACACTGAAGCTTTCTTT
13	TRBV6-1	TRBJ1-4	TRBD1	NA	CASTDRVNEKLFF	TGTGCCAGCACGGACAGGGTCAATGAAAAACTGTTTTTT
14	TRBV30	TRBJ1-4	NA	NA	CAWTPRGGGEKLFF	TGTGCCTGGACCCCGAGGGGGGGTGGTGAAAAACTGTTTTTT
17	TRBV28	TRBJ2-1	NA	NA	CASSSKGDRQLYNEQFF	TGTGCCAGCAGCAGTAAAGGCGATCGACAGCTATACAATGAGCAGTTCTTC
16	TRBV18	TRBJ1-2	TRBD1	NA	CASSRETGRNINGYTF	TGTGCCAGCTCACGTGAGACAGGGCGCAACATAAATGGCTACACCTTC
14	TRBV7-8	TRBJ1-2	NA	NA	CASSSDFWASGYTF	TGTGCCAGCAGCTCTGATTTTTGGGCCTCCGGCTACACCTTC
15	TRBV4-2	TRBJ1-4	NA	NA	CASKPRTAENEKLFF	TGTGCCAGCAAACCGCGGACAGCAGAAAATGAAAAACTGTTTTTT
14	TRBV5-1	TRBJ2-5	NA	NA	CASSLYGSSETQYF	TGCGCCAGCAGCTTGTATGGGAGTTCAGAGACCCAGTACTTC
12	TRBV15	TRBJ1-2	NA	NA	CATSLRGYGYTF	TGTGCCACCAGCCTCCGAGGCTATGGCTACACCTTC
14	TRBV6-1	TRBJ2-5	TRBD2	NA	CASSSSGGMETQYF	TGTGCCAGCAGCTCTAGCGGGGGTATGGAGACCCAGTACTTC
16	TRBV2	TRBJ2-3	TRBD2	NA	CASSDTLAGEPDTQYF	TGTGCCAGCAGCGACACACTAGCGGGGGAACCAGATACGCAGTATTTT
14	TRBV7-9	TRBJ2-7	NA	NA	CASSFELSSYEQYF	TGTGCCAGCAGCTTCGAACTTAGCTCCTACGAGCAGTACTTC